What follows are 30 T cell receptor beta chains derived from one specimen sequenced in a study of cytomegalovirus exposure and HLA in healthy donors. Researchers ran the PCR with 60 Vbeta and 13 Jbeta primers. Produced via immunoSEQ multiplex PCR; TCRdb's table is partial and in-frame only. The sample lists over 75,000 clones, 70% to 90% occurring once. Specimen: PBMCs. The source is a woman between 18 and 29 years old in good health and CMV-seropositive.

The chain employs TRBV6-1 and TRBJ1-6; perhaps TRBD1 as D (6 bases). This CDR3 region has 14 residues. Between the trimmed V and J ends, which lost 0 bases and 6 bases, there was a span of 6 bases. From germline, CDR1 is MNHNS and CDR2 SASEGT. CDR3 in amino acids: CASSEARGNSPLHF. CDR3 coding DNA: TGTGCCAGCAGTGAAGCCAGGGGTAATTCACCCCTCCACTTT.

V usage is TRBV5-1 and J usage is TRBJ2-1, with 10 bases lining up with TRBD2. Germline values: CDR1 SGHRS, CDR2 YFSETQ. The CDR3 contains 13 residues. V lost 4 bases, J lost 11 bases, and 6 bases stayed unmatched. The CDR3 DNA follows: TGCGCCAGCAGCGGCGGACTAGCGGAAAAGCAGTTCTTC. Amino acid sequence: CASSGGLAEKQFF.

In its sample, this clone was seen once. The V gene is TRBV19, the J gene TRBJ2-3; the D is unclear. V was shortened by 5 bases and J by 8 bases, with 14 bases between the two germline ends. CDR1 LNHDA and CDR2 SQIVND come from the germline V gene (reference sequence). The CDR3 extends over 13 amino acids. CDR3 nucleotide sequence: TGTGCCAGTAGTTCCCCCGCCTCGGTTACGCAGTATTTT. Amino acids: CASSSPASVTQYF.

The chain's CDR3 is CASSTGLVATYNEQFF. The CDR3 DNA reads TGTGCCAGCAGTACAGGTTTGGTAGCCACCTACAATGAGCAGTTCTTC. The rearrangement uses TRBV28 and TRBJ2-1, with a tentative D call TRBD1 (5 bases). Germline loops: CDR1 MDHEN, CDR2 SYDVKM. The V and J ends lost 5 bases and 2 bases respectively, with 16 bases between them. There are 16 residues in the CDR3.

The chain uses TRBV5-6 and TRBJ2-3, with TRBD2 identical over 7 bases. V lost 4 bases and J lost 6; bases outside the gene matches: 8. Germline assignment: CDR1 SGHDT and CDR2 YYEEEE. CDR3 length: 14 residues. The chain's CDR3 is CASSTGPGGDTQYF. CDR3 DNA sequence: TGTGCCAGCAGCACGGGTCCCGGGGGGGATACGCAGTATTTT. The full variable domain, in which reference TRBV5-6 and TRBJ2-3 provide the parts outside the CDR3, is DAGVTQSPTHLIKTRGQQVTLRCSPKSGHDTVSWYQQALGQGPQFIFQYYEEEERQRGNFPDRFSGHQFPNYSSELNVNALLLGDSALYLCASSTGPGGDTQYFGPGTRLTVL.

The chain couples TRBV30 to TRBJ2-3; weak D call: TRBD2 (7 bases). This CDR3 is built from 13 residues. V was trimmed by 8 bases and J by 4 bases, leaving 16 bases between them. Per the germline V gene, CDR1 is GTSNPN and CDR2 is SVGIG (reference sequence). The CDR3 is CAGGPGGADTQYF. CDR3 DNA sequence: TGTGCCGGGGGGCCGGGGGGCGCAGATACGCAGTATTTT.

The table lists this clone with a few counts. The rearrangement uses TRBV4-1 and TRBJ2-1; unclear D gene. This CDR3 is 14 amino acids long. Germline V gene sequence: CDR1 MGHRA, CDR2 YSYEKL. V was shortened by 1 base and J by 5 bases, with 9 bases between the two germline ends. The CDR3, as DNA: TGCGCCAGCAGCCAAGCCGTCCAGAACAATGAGCAGTTCTTC. This gives the protein CASSQAVQNNEQFF.

V is TRBV6-5 and J is TRBJ1-6, with TRBD1 matching over 8 bases. Germline V gene data show CDR1 as MNHEY and CDR2 as SVGAGI. This CDR3 spans 15 amino acids. The junction had 7 bases not matched to a gene; V was cut back by 4 bases and J by 8 bases. CDR3 region: CASSSFRGLDSPLHF. The CDR3 DNA is TGTGCCAGCAGTTCCTTCAGGGGGCTTGATTCACCCCTCCACTTT.

This chain joins TRBV27 and TRBJ2-7, with TRBD1 matching over 8 bases. This CDR3 comprises 15 residues. Germline V gene data show CDR1 as MNHEY and CDR2 as SMNVEV (reference sequence). With V trimmed by 0 bases and J by 3 bases, 4 bases remained unmatched. The CDR3 nucleotides are TGTGCCAGCAGTTTATCAGCAGGGGGCTTCTACGAGCAGTACTTC. Its protein is CASSLSAGGFYEQYF.

The chain links TRBV4-1 to TRBJ2-5; 7 nucleotides match TRBD2. This CDR3 spans 16 amino acids. Germline loops: CDR1 MGHRA, CDR2 YSYEKL. Unmatched junction bases numbered 16, after V lost 5 bases and J lost 7 bases. The CDR3 DNA follows: TGCGCCAGCAGCACCGCCCCAGCGGGGTCCACCCGGACCCAGTACTTC. Translated, it gives CASSTAPAGSTRTQYF.

This clone has a handful of counts. The J gene is TRBJ1-1, the V gene TRBV18; tentatively, D is TRBD1 (6 bases). The V and J ends lost 10 bases and 0 bases respectively, with 12 bases between them. The CDR3 totals 13 residues. CDR1 is KGHSH, CDR2 LQKENI, per germline. In DNA form, the CDR3 reads TGTGCCATGCGGACAGCCTTGAACACTGAAGCTTTCTTT. Protein: CAMRTALNTEAFF. Combining the CDR3 with reference TRBV18 and TRBJ1-1 gives the whole variable domain NAGVMQNPRHLVRRRGQEARLRCSPMKGHSHVYWYRQLPEEGLKFMVYLQKENIIDESGMPKERFSAEFPKEGPSILRIQQVVRGDSAAYFCAMRTALNTEAFFGQGTRLTVV.

This chain connects TRBV4-1 to TRBJ2-2, with 7 bases matching TRBD2. J lost 10 bases, V lost 1 base, and 6 bases had no gene match. The CDR3 covers 14 residues. CDR1 MGHRA and CDR2 YSYEKL come from the germline V gene. CDR3 region: CASSQVGLAAELFF. The CDR3 bases are TGCGCCAGCAGCCAAGTAGGTCTAGCGGCGGAGCTGTTTTTT.

The chain links TRBV5-1 to TRBJ2-1; a possible D gene is TRBD1 (6 bases). This CDR3 region has 15 residues. V was cut by 4 bases and J by 0 bases, with 11 bases left in between. CDR1 is SGHRS, CDR2 YFSETQ, per germline. The CDR3 nucleotides are TGCGCCAGCAGCCGAGGACAGTCCTCCTACAATGAGCAGTTCTTC. It translates to CASSRGQSSYNEQFF.

The chain has TRBV5-1 and TRBJ2-2; 11 bases map to TRBD1. Germline lookup yields CDR1 SGHRS and CDR2 YFSETQ. The CDR3 is 17 residues long. After removal of 4 bases from V and 7 bases from J, the junction contained 12 bases not matched to a gene. CDR3 sequence (DNA): TGCGCCAGCAGCCCCGGACAGGGGGCCTCGGAGGGCGGGGAGCTGTTTTTT. It is translated as CASSPGQGASEGGELFF.

The CDR3 nucleotides are TGTGCCAGCAGTGATTCGGACAGAGGACGGCGAGGCTACACCTTC. Encoded protein: CASSDSDRGRRGYTF. The chain is built from TRBV2 and TRBJ1-2, with a possible D match to TRBD1 (6 bases). V was shortened by 3 bases and J by 8 bases, with 19 bases between the two germline ends. Per germline, CDR1 SNHLY and CDR2 FYNNEI. The CDR3 contains 15 residues. The whole variable domain, remainder taken from reference TRBV2 and TRBJ1-2, is EPEVTQTPSHQVTQMGQEVILRCVPISNHLYFYWYRQILGQKVEFLVSFYNNEISEKSEIFDDQFSVERPDGSNFTLKIRSTKLEDSAMYFCASSDSDRGRRGYTFGSGTRLTVV.

The chain has TRBV28 and TRBJ2-7; 10 bases fit TRBD2. Trimming cost V 3 bases and J 2 bases; bases outside gene matches: 13. The CDR3 runs 18 residues. Germline V lookup: CDR1 MDHEN, CDR2 SYDVKM. The CDR3 bases are TGTGCCAGCAGTTTCCCAGCGGGAGGGCCGGCCCCTACCTACGAGCAGTACTTC. Translated: CASSFPAGGPAPTYEQYF.

The V and J genes are TRBV7-9 and TRBJ1-1, with D possibly being TRBD1 (6 bases). Germline values: CDR1 SEHNR, CDR2 FQNEAQ (reference sequence). The V and J ends lost 2 bases and 4 bases respectively, with 11 bases between them. The CDR3 contains 14 residues. The CDR3 reads CASSLQGPSTEAFF. CDR3 nucleotides: TGTGCCAGCAGCTTACAGGGGCCGAGCACTGAAGCTTTCTTT.

The CDR3 loop is CASSEGLQPFYEQYF. CDR3 DNA: TGTGCCAGCAGTGAAGGCTTACAGCCTTTCTACGAGCAGTACTTC. J is TRBJ2-7 and V is TRBV2; D unresolved. Germline lookup yields CDR1 SNHLY and CDR2 FYNNEI. The ends were cut back, 1 base at V and 3 bases at J, with 13 bases in the middle. The CDR3 has 15 residues. The full variable domain, rest sourced from reference TRBV2 and TRBJ2-7, is EPEVTQTPSHQVTQMGQEVILRCVPISNHLYFYWYRQILGQKVEFLVSFYNNEISEKSEIFDDQFSVERPDGSNFTLKIRSTKLEDSAMYFCASSEGLQPFYEQYFGPGTRLTVT.

The CDR3 region has the DNA TGTGCCAGCAGTGAGAATCAGGGTTTCTATGGCTACACCTTC. It yields the protein CASSENQGFYGYTF. The chain uses TRBV6-1 and TRBJ1-2, with D possibly TRBD1 on 5 matching bases. Looked up from germline, CDR1 is MNHNS and CDR2 is SASEGT. The CDR3 has 14 amino acids. Trimming cost V 3 bases and J 4 bases, with 12 bases left between them.

The chain links TRBV28 to TRBJ2-7, with 7 nucleotides matching TRBD1. CDR3 size: 13 residues. Germline-derived CDR1 and CDR2 are MDHEN and SYDVKM. V was clipped by 6 bases and J by 2 bases; unmatched bases: 4. DNA for the CDR3: TGTGCCAGCAGGCCGACAGGGACCTACGAGCAGTACTTC. Its protein is CASRPTGTYEQYF. The full variable domain, with the rest looked up from reference TRBV28 and TRBJ2-7, is DVKVTQSSRYLVKRTGEKVFLECVQDMDHENMFWYRQDPGLGLRLIYFSYDVKMKEKGDIPEGYSVSREKKERFSLILESASTNQTSMYLCASRPTGTYEQYFGPGTRLTVT.

V gene TRBV28 combines with J gene TRBJ1-5; no firm D call. CDR1 and CDR2 (germline): MDHEN, SYDVKM. The CDR3 is 16 residues long. V lost 2 bases and J 0 bases, leaving 11 bases between the germline ends. This CDR3 reads CASSLSEVYSNQPQHF. The CDR3 bases are TGTGCCAGCAGTTTAAGTGAGGTTTATAGCAATCAGCCCCAGCATTTT.

J is TRBJ1-6 and V is TRBV7-9, with D uncertain. The V end was cut by 2 bases, the J end by 5 bases, with 10 bases between. Germline V gives CDR1 SEHNR, CDR2 FQNEAQ (reference sequence). This CDR3 contains 15 residues. The CDR3 sequence: CASSLSGANNSPLHF. In nucleotides, the CDR3 is TGTGCCAGCAGCTTATCGGGAGCCAATAATTCACCCCTCCACTTT. Combining the CDR3 with reference TRBV7-9 and TRBJ1-6 gives the whole variable domain DTGVSQNPRHKITKRGQNVTFRCDPISEHNRLYWYRQTLGQGPEFLTYFQNEAQLEKSRLLSDRFSAERPKGSFSTLEIQRTEQGDSAMYLCASSLSGANNSPLHFGNGTRLTVT.

The J gene is TRBJ2-2, the V gene TRBV9; 9 bases align to TRBD2. The CDR3 spans 17 residues. V shed 0 bases and J 4 bases; nucleotides not matched to a gene: 7. Germline V gene lookup returns CDR1 SGDLS and CDR2 YYNGEE. CDR3 region: CASSVGSSGSFTGELFF. In DNA, the CDR3 is TGTGCCAGCAGCGTAGGGAGTAGCGGGAGTTTCACCGGGGAGCTGTTTTTT.

V usage is TRBV10-3 and J usage is TRBJ1-5; unclear D gene. Trimming took off 10 bases at V and 3 bases at J, with 10 bases between the two ends. The CDR3 contains 12 residues. Looked up from germline, CDR1 is ENHRY and CDR2 is SYGVKD. Written as DNA, the CDR3 is TGTGCCACTTCCGGGAACAATCAGCCCCAGCATTTT. Translated: CATSGNNQPQHF.

The V and J genes are TRBV28 and TRBJ1-5, with a weak D call TRBD1 (5 bases). Trimming took 7 bases from V and 7 from J, leaving 14 bases between them. The CDR3 covers 13 residues. Germline lookup yields CDR1 MDHEN and CDR2 SYDVKM. CDR3 DNA: TGTGCCAGCATCACAGGTCTAAGGCAGCCCCAGCATTTT. The encoded protein is CASITGLRQPQHF.

This chain uses TRBV28 with TRBJ2-7; TRBD1 aligns across 8 bases. This CDR3 region has 14 residues. Unmatched junction bases numbered 4, after V lost 6 bases and J lost 0 bases. Germline V lookup: CDR1 MDHEN, CDR2 SYDVKM. CDR3 sequence: CASSRQGLSYEQYF. In nucleotides, the CDR3 is TGTGCCAGCAGCCGACAGGGGCTCTCCTACGAGCAGTACTTC.

CDR3 coding DNA: TGCGCCAGCAGCTTGGCCGGATGGACTAGTGGCTACGAGCAGTACTTC. Amino acid sequence: CASSLAGWTSGYEQYF. The chain is built from TRBV5-1 and TRBJ2-7, with TRBD2 identical over 7 bases. This CDR3 contains 16 residues. The ends lost 0 bases at V and 3 bases at J; junction bases unmatched: 9. CDR1 is SGHRS and CDR2 is YFSETQ in the germline V gene.

The chain carries TRBV2 and TRBJ2-3, with 9 bases identical to TRBD2. Germline V CDR1 and CDR2: SNHLY, FYNNEI. This CDR3 has 13 residues. Germline trimming cut 5 bases from V and 10 bases from J; bases unmatched to any gene: 7. Written as DNA, the CDR3 is TGTGCCAGCAGTAGCGGGGGGAATAATGCGCAGTATTTT. As protein: CASSSGGNNAQYF.

This chain links TRBV19 with TRBJ2-4; D may be TRBD1 (6 bases). Germline V gives CDR1 LNHDA, CDR2 SQIVND (reference sequence). The CDR3 has 16 amino acids. Trimming pared 3 bases from V and 0 bases from J, leaving 12 bases between. The CDR3 nucleotides read TGTGCCAGTAGTATCGGACAGTTACTAGCCAAAAACATTCAGTACTTC. Translating it yields CASSIGQLLAKNIQYF.

The chain carries TRBV5-1 and TRBJ1-4; 7 bases match TRBD1. The length of the CDR3 is 14 residues. Germline V gives CDR1 SGHRS, CDR2 YFSETQ. The J segment lost 6 bases and the V segment lost 3 bases, leaving 5 bases of the junction unmatched. CDR3 nucleotides: TGCGCCAGCAGCTCGCCGGGACAGTATGAAAAACTGTTTTTT. It translates to CASSSPGQYEKLFF.